These 21 T cell receptor beta chains were sequenced from one sample in a study of blood T cell repertoires in COVID-19. Profiled with immunoSEQ multiplex PCR; TCRdb holds only in-frame clones, not every one. The sample records about 280,000 clones, approximately 85% being singletons. Input material: peripheral blood. All receptors come from a man in his fifties with active or convalescent COVID-19.

The genes are TRBV6-5 and TRBJ1-5; D unclear. CDR3 length: 13 residues. The V gene's germline CDR1 is MNHEY and CDR2 SVGAGI. V lost 8 bases to trimming and J lost 5 bases, with 13 bases between them. Written as DNA, the CDR3 is TGTGCCAGCTCACCCCGGAGGGATCAGCCCCAGCATTTT. It codes for CASSPRRDQPQHF.

The chain combines TRBV6-1 with TRBJ2-5, with TRBD2 matching over 12 bases. The CDR3 is made up of 17 amino acids. V shed 3 bases and J 5 bases; nucleotides not matched to a gene: 10. Germline lookup yields CDR1 MNHNS and CDR2 SASEGT. In nucleotides, the CDR3 is TGTGCCAGCAGTGATTCCGTACTAGCGGGAGGTGCGGAGACCCAGTACTTC. Translating it yields CASSDSVLAGGAETQYF.

This chain uses TRBV18 with TRBJ2-4; TRBD1 matches at 11 bases. This CDR3 has 16 amino acids. Germline CDR1 KGHSH, CDR2 LQKENI. V trimming: 8 bases; J trimming: 0 bases; junction bases outside the gene matches: 6. CDR3 amino acids: CASQPDRGRAKNIQYF. DNA for the CDR3: TGTGCCAGCCAACCGGACAGGGGGCGAGCCAAAAACATTCAGTACTTC. Supplemented by reference TRBV18 and TRBJ2-4, the full variable domain reads NAGVMQNPRHLVRRRGQEARLRCSPMKGHSHVYWYRQLPEEGLKFMVYLQKENIIDESGMPKERFSAEFPKEGPSILRIQQVVRGDSAAYFCASQPDRGRAKNIQYFGAGTRLSVL.

The rearrangement uses TRBV2 and TRBJ2-2, with no clear D. Germline V gene data show CDR1 as SNHLY and CDR2 as FYNNEI. The germline V and J ends were trimmed by 8 bases and 3 bases, with 10 bases remaining between them. The CDR3 runs 13 residues. CDR3 sequence: CASLTEYTGELFF. The CDR3, as DNA: TGTGCCAGCTTAACAGAATACACCGGGGAGCTGTTTTTT.

V is TRBV30 and J is TRBJ2-6; TRBD1 agrees at 9 bases. Germline V gene lookup returns CDR1 GTSNPN and CDR2 SVGIG (reference sequence). Germline trimming cut 4 bases from V and 4 bases from J; bases unmatched to any gene: 8. The CDR3 has 16 amino acids. This chain's CDR3 is CAWNRDRVPGANVLTF. The CDR3 nucleotides read TGTGCCTGGAACCGGGACAGGGTTCCCGGGGCCAACGTCCTGACTTTC.

About this clone: Other DNA variants within this sample encode the same CDR3. The V and J genes are TRBV19 and TRBJ2-1; 8 nucleotides align to TRBD2. Germline values: CDR1 LNHDA, CDR2 SQIVND (reference sequence). CDR3 length equals 15 residues. Trimming took 4 bases from V and 0 from J; bases not matched to a gene: 2. This CDR3 reads CASSTSGSSYNEQFF. The DNA of the CDR3 is TGTGCCAGTAGTACCAGCGGGAGCTCCTACAATGAGCAGTTCTTC.

The rearrangement joins TRBV19 to TRBJ1-5; weak D call: TRBD1 (6 bases). CDR1 LNHDA and CDR2 SQIVND come from the germline V gene (reference sequence). CDR3 size: 15 residues. V dropped 4 bases and J dropped 3 bases, with 13 bases sitting between them. CDR3 loop: CASSTSGALNQPQHF. The CDR3 coding sequence is TGTGCCAGTAGTACCTCAGGGGCTCTCAATCAGCCCCAGCATTTT.

The chain uses TRBV5-1 and TRBJ2-7; perhaps TRBD2 as D (6 bases). Germline-derived CDR1 and CDR2 are SGHRS and YFSETQ. Trimming took 4 bases from V and 4 from J, leaving 21 bases between them. The CDR3 totals 16 residues. The CDR3 nucleotides read TGCGCCAGCAGCGACGCGACTAGTCCCAGCCCATACGAGCAGTACTTC. This codes for CASSDATSPSPYEQYF.

This chain links TRBV3-1 (or the pseudogene TRBV3-2) with TRBJ1-6; D perhaps matches TRBD1 (5 bases). CDR1 and CDR2 from the germline V gene are LGHDT and YNNKEL (reference sequence). The CDR3 runs 16 residues. The germline V and J ends were trimmed by 3 bases and 3 bases, with 12 bases remaining between them. The CDR3 DNA is TGTGCCAGCAGCCACGGAAGACAGATCTATAATTCACCCCTCCACTTT. It encodes CASSHGRQIYNSPLHF.

The chain is built from TRBV29-1 and TRBJ2-7, with D perhaps matching TRBD1 (5 bases). Trimming left V 0 bases short and J 1 base short, with 10 bases between. CDR3 length: 14 amino acids. From germline, CDR1 is SQVTM and CDR2 ANQGSEA. The CDR3 DNA is TGCAGCGTTGAAGAGGTGGGGCGTTCCTACGAGCAGTACTTC. Its protein is CSVEEVGRSYEQYF.

This chain links TRBV9 with TRBJ1-1; perhaps TRBD1 as D (5 bases). In germline, CDR1 is SGDLS, CDR2 YYNGEE. This CDR3 region has 16 residues. V lost 4 bases and J 5 bases, leaving 21 bases between the germline ends. The CDR3 DNA reads as TGTGCCAGCAGCCCCGGGGGGGGGATCGCCACTACTGAAGCTTTCTTT. Amino acids: CASSPGGGIATTEAFF.

This sequence joins TRBV6-2 or TRBV6-3 and TRBJ1-1; D not resolved. There are 13 residues in the CDR3. Trimming stripped 4 bases from V and 7 bases from J, with 13 bases between. The germline V gene has CDR1 MNHEY and CDR2 SVGEGT. The CDR3 protein is CASSFYPSGEAFF. In DNA form, the CDR3 reads TGTGCCAGCAGTTTTTACCCATCCGGTGAAGCTTTCTTT.

The chain carries TRBV6-1 and TRBJ2-1, with TRBD2 as a possible D gene (6 bases). CDR3 length: 16 amino acids. Trimming left V 2 bases short and J 0 bases short, with 11 bases between. Germline V CDR1 and CDR2: MNHNS, SASEGT. CDR3 bases: TGTGCCAGCAGTGAACCCTGGGGGGACTCCTACAATGAGCAGTTCTTC. Amino acid sequence: CASSEPWGDSYNEQFF.

This clone was recorded a few times. The chain links TRBV4-1 to TRBJ1-1, with a tentative D call TRBD1 (6 bases). Trimming left V 3 bases short and J 3 bases short, with 20 bases between. Germline V gene lookup returns CDR1 MGHRA and CDR2 YSYEKL. The CDR3 is 17 amino acids. The CDR3 DNA follows: TGCGCCAGCAGCCAGTCAAGGGGGGGAGGGTCTGACACTGAAGCTTTCTTT. Its protein is CASSQSRGGGSDTEAFF.

Only a few counts were recorded for this clone. The J gene is TRBJ2-7, the V gene TRBV25-1; tentatively, D is TRBD1 (5 bases). This CDR3 contains 16 residues. In germline, CDR1 is MGHDK, CDR2 SYGVNS. V shed 3 bases and J shed 2 bases, with 17 bases lying between them. CDR3 amino acids: CASSDSYYGQTYEQYF. The CDR3 nucleotides read TGTGCCAGCAGTGACTCCTACTACGGACAAACCTACGAGCAGTACTTC.

The chain combines TRBV28 with TRBJ1-3; D might be TRBD1 (5 bases). Germline assignment: CDR1 MDHEN and CDR2 SYDVKM. The CDR3 is made up of 16 amino acids. Between the trimmed V and J ends, which lost 6 bases and 0 bases, there was a span of 15 bases. The CDR3 loop is CASSPSGVRSGNTIYF. The DNA for the CDR3 is TGTGCCAGCAGCCCTTCGGGGGTCCGCTCTGGAAACACCATATATTTT.

The chain couples TRBV28 to TRBJ1-5; tentative D call: TRBD1 (6 bases). V was trimmed by 3 bases and J by 1 base, leaving 10 bases between them. Germline values: CDR1 MDHEN, CDR2 SYDVKM. This CDR3 is built from 15 residues. This CDR3 is CASSFYRESNQPQHF. For the CDR3, the DNA is TGTGCCAGCAGTTTTTACAGGGAAAGCAATCAGCCCCAGCATTTT.

The chain has TRBV30 and TRBJ1-5, with D possibly being TRBD1 (6 bases). The CDR3 extends over 16 amino acids. Germline V gene data show CDR1 as GTSNPN and CDR2 as SVGIG (reference sequence). V lost 1 base and J lost 0, with 13 bases in between. As DNA, the CDR3 is TGTGCCTGGAGTGCCCAGGGGCCAGGTAGCAATCAGCCCCAGCATTTT. Amino acid sequence: CAWSAQGPGSNQPQHF.

V is TRBV3-1 (or the pseudogene TRBV3-2) and J is TRBJ1-2; no firm D call. Germline loops: CDR1 LGHDT, CDR2 YNNKEL (reference sequence). V gave up 1 base and J gave up 4 bases, with 16 bases separating them. CDR3 length: 16 residues. The CDR3 sequence is CASSQVAGSPVYGYTF. CDR3 DNA: TGTGCCAGCAGCCAAGTGGCGGGCAGCCCAGTCTATGGCTACACCTTC.

The CDR3 loop reads CASSLRGSVEKLFF. DNA for the CDR3: TGTGCCAGCTCACTACGAGGAAGTGTGGAAAAACTGTTTTTT. The V gene is TRBV18, the J gene TRBJ1-4, with D unresolved. V lost 4 bases to trimming and J lost 8 bases, with 14 bases between them. This CDR3 has 14 residues. From germline, CDR1 is KGHSH and CDR2 LQKENI.

The gene calls are TRBV7-2 and TRBJ2-1; D possibly corresponds to TRBD2 (5 bases). The CDR3 covers 18 residues. V lost 5 bases, J lost 0 bases, and 20 bases lay in between. Germline CDR1 is SGHTA and CDR2 is FQGNSA. The CDR3 spells CASSPTGRGMGSYNEQFF. The DNA for the CDR3 is TGTGCCAGCAGCCCAACCGGACGGGGTATGGGCTCCTACAATGAGCAGTTCTTC.